The source of this T cell receptor (beta chain) is a study of T cell responses to AZD1222 COVID-19 vaccine. On this clone itself: The antigen remains undetermined.

Study-wide results and limits: Following two doses of AZD1222, Spike-specific TCR breadth and depth rose. Across the whole spike, CD4 TCRs peaked at regions 160-218 and 743-854. Baseline serostatus was positive in only six AZD1222 recipients.

The germline CDR1 and CDR2 sequences are SGHTA and FQGNSA. CDR3 length equals 16 residues. V dropped 6 bases and J dropped 3; count of bases not matched to a gene: 9. Second-dose intervals near 4 or 12 weeks were combined. Generated by immunoSEQ multiplex PCR, the TCRdb table keeps only in-frame clones and is missing some. The table has about 46,000 clones, 80% to 90% seen once. Source: peripheral blood, taken 28 days after the second AZD1222 dose. This clonotype was sampled from an adult who received the AZD1222 COVID-19 vaccine. The V call is TRBV7-2, the J call TRBJ2-1, with 9 bases that match TRBD2. The CDR3 bases are TGTGCCAGCAGTTCTAGGGCTAGCGGGATCTACAATGAGCAGTTCTTC. This codes for CASSSRASGIYNEQFF.